This T cell receptor (beta chain) was captured in a study of T-cell memory formation after mild COVID-19. Broader study findings: The authors left the SARS-CoV-2 specificity of second-wave clones peaking on day 37 unconfirmed. Day 15 to 85 contracting clones showed balanced CD4/CD8; later expanders leaned CD4+.

TCRdb re-analysed the 5' RACE reads in MiXCR, keeping a single row per CDR3 protein. This sample has some 290,000 distinct CDR3 sequences; around 16% occur once, and the top ten carry approximately 25%. Of note for this clonotype: What it recognizes is unknown.

The sequence was collected from a young man who had mild COVID-19 (a few samples of this study predate the infection). Cell type and time point are not known. The source material was PBMCs or a T cell subset sorted from them (not recorded which).

In nucleotides, the CDR3 is TGCGCCAGCAGCCTTTCGGGAGTGGACGGTGCCCACGAGCAGTACTTC. Translation gives CASSLSGVDGAHEQYF. The chain has TRBV4-1 and TRBJ2-7, with D perhaps matching TRBD2 (6 bases). CDR1 is MGHRA and CDR2 is YSYEKL in the germline V gene. There are 16 residues in the CDR3. Trimming took off 4 bases at V and 5 bases at J, with 21 bases between the two ends.